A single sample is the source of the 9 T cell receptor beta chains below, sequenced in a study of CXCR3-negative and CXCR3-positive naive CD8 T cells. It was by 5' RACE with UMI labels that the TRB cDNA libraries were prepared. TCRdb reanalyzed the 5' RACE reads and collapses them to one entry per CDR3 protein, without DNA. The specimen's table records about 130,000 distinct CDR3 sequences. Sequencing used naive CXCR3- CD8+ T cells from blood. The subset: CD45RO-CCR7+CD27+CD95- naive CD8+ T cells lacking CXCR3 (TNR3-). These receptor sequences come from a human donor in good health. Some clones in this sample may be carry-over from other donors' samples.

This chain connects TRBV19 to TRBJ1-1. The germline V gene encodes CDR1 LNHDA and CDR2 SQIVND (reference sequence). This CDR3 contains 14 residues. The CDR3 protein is CASSKMNHNTEAFF.

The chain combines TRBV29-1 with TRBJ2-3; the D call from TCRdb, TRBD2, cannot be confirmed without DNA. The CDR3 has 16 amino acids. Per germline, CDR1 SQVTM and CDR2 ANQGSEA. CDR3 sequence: CSVEDRGLAGVDTQYF.

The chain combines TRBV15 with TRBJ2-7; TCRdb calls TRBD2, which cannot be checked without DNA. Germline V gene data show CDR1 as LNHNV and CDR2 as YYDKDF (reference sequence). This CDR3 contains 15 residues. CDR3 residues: CATSIERDYAYEQYF.

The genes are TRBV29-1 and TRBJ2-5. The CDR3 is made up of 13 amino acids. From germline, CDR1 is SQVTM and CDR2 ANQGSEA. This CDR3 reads CSVESDGQETQYF. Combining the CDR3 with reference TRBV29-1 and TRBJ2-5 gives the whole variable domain SAVISQKPSRDICQRGTSLTIQCQVDSQVTMMFWYRQQPGQSLTLIATANQGSEATYESGFVIDKFPISRPNLTFSTLTVSNMSPEDSSIYLCSVESDGQETQYFGPGTRLLVL.

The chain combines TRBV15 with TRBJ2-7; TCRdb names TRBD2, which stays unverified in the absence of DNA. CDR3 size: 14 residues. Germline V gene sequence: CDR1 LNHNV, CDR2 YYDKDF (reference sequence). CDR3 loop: CATSSPSVYGEQYF.

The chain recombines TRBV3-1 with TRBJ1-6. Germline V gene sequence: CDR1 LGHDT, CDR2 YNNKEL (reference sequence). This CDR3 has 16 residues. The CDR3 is CASTRRGSSYNSPLHF.

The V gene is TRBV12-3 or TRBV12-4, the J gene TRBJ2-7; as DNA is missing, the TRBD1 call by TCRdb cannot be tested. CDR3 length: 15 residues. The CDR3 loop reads CASSAWDGNSYEQYF.

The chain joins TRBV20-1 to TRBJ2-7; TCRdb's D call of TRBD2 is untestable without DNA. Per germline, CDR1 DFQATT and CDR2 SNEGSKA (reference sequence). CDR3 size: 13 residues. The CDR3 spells CSARTSERYEQYF.

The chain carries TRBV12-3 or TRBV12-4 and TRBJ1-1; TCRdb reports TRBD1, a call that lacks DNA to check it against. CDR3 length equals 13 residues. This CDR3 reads CASSGTGATEAFF.